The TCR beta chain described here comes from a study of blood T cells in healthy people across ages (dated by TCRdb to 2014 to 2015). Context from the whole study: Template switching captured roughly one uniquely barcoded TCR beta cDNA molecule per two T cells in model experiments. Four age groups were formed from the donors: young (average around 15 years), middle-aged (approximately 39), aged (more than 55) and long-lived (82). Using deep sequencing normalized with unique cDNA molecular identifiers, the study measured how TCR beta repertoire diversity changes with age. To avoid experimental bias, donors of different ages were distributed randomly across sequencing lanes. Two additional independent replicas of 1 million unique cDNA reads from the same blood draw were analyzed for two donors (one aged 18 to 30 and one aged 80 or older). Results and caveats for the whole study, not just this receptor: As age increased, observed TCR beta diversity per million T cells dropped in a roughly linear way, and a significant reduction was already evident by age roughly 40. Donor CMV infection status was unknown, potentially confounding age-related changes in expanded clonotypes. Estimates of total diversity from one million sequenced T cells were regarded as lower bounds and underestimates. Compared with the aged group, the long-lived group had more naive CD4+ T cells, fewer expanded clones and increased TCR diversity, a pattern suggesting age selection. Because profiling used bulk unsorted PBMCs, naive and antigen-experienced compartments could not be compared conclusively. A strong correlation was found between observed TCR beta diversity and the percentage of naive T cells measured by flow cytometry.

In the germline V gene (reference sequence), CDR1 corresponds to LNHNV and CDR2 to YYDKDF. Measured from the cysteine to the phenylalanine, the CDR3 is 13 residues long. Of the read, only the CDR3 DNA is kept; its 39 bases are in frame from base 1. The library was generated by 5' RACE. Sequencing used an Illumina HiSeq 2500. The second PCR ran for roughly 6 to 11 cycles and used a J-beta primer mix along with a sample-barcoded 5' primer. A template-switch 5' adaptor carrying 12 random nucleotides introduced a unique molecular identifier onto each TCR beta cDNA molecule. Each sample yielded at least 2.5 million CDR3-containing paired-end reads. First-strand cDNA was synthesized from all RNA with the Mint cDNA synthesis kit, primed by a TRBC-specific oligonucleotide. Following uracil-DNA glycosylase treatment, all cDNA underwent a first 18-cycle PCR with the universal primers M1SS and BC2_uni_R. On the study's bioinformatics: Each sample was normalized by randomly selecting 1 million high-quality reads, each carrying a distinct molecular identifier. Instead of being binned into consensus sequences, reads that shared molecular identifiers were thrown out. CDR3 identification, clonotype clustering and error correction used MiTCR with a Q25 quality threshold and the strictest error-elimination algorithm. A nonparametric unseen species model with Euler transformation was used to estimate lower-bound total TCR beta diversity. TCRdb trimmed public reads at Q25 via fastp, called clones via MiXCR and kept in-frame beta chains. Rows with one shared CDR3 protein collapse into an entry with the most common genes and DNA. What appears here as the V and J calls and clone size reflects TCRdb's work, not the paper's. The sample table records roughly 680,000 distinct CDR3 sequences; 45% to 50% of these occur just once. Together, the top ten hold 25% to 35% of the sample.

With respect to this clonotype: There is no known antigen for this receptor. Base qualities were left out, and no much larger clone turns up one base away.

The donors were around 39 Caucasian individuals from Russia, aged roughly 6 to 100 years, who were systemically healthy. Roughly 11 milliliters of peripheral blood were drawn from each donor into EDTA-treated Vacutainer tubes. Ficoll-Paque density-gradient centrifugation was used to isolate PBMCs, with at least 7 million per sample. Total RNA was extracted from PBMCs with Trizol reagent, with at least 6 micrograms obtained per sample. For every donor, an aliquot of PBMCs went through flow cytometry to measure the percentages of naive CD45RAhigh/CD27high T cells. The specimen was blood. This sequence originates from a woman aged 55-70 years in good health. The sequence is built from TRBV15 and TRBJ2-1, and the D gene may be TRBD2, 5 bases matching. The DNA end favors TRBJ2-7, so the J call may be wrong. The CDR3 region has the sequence CATSRGATSEQYF. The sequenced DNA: TGTGCCACCAGCAGAGGGGCCACTAGTGAGCAGTACTTC.